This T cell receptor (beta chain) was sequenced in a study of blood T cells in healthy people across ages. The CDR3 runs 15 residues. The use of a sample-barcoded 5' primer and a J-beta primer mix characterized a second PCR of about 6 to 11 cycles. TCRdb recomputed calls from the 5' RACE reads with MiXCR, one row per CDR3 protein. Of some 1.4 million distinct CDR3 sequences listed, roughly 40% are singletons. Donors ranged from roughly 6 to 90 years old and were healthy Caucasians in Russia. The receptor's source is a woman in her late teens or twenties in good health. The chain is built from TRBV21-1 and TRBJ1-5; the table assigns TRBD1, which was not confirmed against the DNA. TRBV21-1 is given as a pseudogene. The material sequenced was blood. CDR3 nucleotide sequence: TGTGCCAGCAGCTCCCACGGGACAGGTGGACGGCCCCAGCATTTT. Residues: CASSSHGTGGRPQHF.